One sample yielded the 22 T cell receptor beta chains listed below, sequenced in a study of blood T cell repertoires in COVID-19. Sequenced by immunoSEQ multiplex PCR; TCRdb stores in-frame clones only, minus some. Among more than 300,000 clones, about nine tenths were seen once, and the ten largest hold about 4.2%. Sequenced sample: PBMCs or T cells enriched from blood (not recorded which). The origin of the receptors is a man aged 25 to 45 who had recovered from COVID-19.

The CDR3 loop reads CASSEPLSRGNQPQHF. The CDR3, as DNA: TGTGCCAGCAGCGAACCGCTAAGTAGAGGCAATCAGCCCCAGCATTTT. The J gene is TRBJ1-5, the V gene TRBV6-1; D remains unclear. The CDR3 is made up of 16 amino acids. Germline V gives CDR1 MNHNS, CDR2 SASEGT. Trimming left V 6 bases short and J 2 bases short, with 17 bases between.

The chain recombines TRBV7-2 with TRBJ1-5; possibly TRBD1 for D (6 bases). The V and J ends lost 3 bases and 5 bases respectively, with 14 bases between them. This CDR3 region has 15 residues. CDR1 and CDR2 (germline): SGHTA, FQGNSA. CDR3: CASSLGAGTYQPQHF. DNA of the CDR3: TGTGCCAGCAGCTTGGGGGCAGGAACATATCAGCCCCAGCATTTT.

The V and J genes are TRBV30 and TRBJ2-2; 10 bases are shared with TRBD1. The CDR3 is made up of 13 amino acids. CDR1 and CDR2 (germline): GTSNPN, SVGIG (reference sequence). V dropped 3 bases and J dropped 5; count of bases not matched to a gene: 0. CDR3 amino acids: CAWRGQGTGELFF. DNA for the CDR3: TGTGCCTGGAGGGGACAGGGGACCGGGGAGCTGTTTTTT.

This CDR3 reads CASSLGPRAETQYF. The CDR3 DNA follows: TGTGCCAGCAGCTTAGGGCCCAGGGCGGAGACCCAGTACTTC. V gene TRBV11-2 combines with J gene TRBJ2-5; D may be TRBD1 (5 bases). V lost 1 base to trimming and J lost 5 bases, with 11 bases between them. In germline, CDR1 is SGHAT, CDR2 FQNNGV. The CDR3 consists of 14 residues.

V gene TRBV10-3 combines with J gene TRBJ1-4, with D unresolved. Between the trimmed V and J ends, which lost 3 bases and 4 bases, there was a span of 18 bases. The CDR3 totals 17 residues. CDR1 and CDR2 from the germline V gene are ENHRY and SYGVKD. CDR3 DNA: TGTGCCATCAGTGACCCCTCGGCGGGAGGCGGTAATGAAAAACTGTTTTTT. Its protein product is CAISDPSAGGGNEKLFF.

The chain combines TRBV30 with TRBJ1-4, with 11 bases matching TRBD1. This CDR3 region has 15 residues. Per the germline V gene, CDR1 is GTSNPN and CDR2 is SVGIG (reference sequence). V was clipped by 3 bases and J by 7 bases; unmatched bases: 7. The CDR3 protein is CAWRPPDRGLEKLFF. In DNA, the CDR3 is TGTGCCTGGAGACCACCGGACAGGGGGCTTGAAAAACTGTTTTTT. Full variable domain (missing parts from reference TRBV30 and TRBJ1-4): SQTIHQWPATLVQPVGSPLSLECTVEGTSNPNLYWYRQAAGRGLQLLFYSVGIGQISSEVPQNLSASRPQDRQFILSSKKLLLSDSGFYLCAWRPPDRGLEKLFFGSGTQLSVL.

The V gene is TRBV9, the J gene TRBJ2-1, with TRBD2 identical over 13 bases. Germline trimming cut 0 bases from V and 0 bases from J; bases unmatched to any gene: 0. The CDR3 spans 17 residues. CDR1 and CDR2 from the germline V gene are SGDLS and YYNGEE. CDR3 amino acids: CASSVGLAGGSYNEQFF. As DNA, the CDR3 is TGTGCCAGCAGCGTAGGACTAGCGGGGGGCTCCTACAATGAGCAGTTCTTC.

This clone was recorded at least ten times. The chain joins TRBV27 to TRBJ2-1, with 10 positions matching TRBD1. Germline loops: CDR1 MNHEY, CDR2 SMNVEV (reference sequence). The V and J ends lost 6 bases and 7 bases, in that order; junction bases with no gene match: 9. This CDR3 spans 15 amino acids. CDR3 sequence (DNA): TGTGCCAGCAGGGGTGACAGGGGGCGGTTTAATGAGCAGTTCTTC. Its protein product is CASRGDRGRFNEQFF.

The CDR3 nucleotides read TGTGCCAGCAGCAGTTCCGGGACACATCAGCCCCAGCATTTT. Its protein product is CASSSSGTHQPQHF. The rearrangement uses TRBV7-8 and TRBJ1-5, with a possible D match to TRBD1 (6 bases). Trimming shortened V by 5 bases and J by 5 bases, and 13 bases separated the two germline ends. CDR1 and CDR2 from the germline V gene are SGHVS and FQNEAQ. The CDR3 is 14 amino acids.

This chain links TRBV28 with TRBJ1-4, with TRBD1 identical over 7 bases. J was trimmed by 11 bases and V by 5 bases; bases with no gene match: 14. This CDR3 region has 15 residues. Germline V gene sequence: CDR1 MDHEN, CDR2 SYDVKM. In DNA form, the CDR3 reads TGTGCCAGCAGTATTAATCAATCGACAGGGAAGAAACTGTTTTTT. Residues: CASSINQSTGKKLFF.

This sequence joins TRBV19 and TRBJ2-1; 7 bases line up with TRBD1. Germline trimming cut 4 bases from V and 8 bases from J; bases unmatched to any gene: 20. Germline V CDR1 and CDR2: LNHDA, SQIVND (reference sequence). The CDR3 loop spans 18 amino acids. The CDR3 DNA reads TGTGCCAGTAGTAGGTCCTTAAGAGGGGGCCCACTGGGCCATGAGCAGTTCTTC. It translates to CASSRSLRGGPLGHEQFF.

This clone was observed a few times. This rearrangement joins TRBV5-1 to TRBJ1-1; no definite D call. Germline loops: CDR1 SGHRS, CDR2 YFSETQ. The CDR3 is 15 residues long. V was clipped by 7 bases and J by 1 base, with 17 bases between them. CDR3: CASSGSTAGNTEAFF. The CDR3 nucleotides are TGCGCCAGCTCCGGGTCCACGGCGGGGAACACTGAAGCTTTCTTT.

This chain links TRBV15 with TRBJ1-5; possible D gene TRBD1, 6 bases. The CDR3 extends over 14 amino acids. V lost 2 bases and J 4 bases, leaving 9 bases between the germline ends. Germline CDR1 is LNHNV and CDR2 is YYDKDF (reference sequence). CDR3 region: CATSRSTGNQPQHF. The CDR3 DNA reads TGTGCCACCAGCAGATCCACAGGGAATCAGCCCCAGCATTTT. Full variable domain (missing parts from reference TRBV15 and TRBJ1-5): DAMVIQNPRYQVTQFGKPVTLSCSQTLNHNVMYWYQQKSSQAPKLLFHYYDKDFNNEADTPDNFQSRRPNTSFCFLDIRSPGLGDTAMYLCATSRSTGNQPQHFGDGTRLSIL.

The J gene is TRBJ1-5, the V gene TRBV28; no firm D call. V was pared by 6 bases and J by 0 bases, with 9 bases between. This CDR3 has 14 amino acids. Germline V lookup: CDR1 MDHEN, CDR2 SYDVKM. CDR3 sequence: CASRLLYSNQPQHF. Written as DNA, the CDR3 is TGTGCCAGCAGGTTGCTCTATAGCAATCAGCCCCAGCATTTT.

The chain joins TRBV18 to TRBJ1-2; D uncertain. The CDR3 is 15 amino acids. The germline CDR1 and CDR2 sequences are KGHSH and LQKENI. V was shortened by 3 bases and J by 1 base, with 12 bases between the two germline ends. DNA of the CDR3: TGTGCCAGCTCACCGAGCGGCGGTTTTAACTATGGCTACACCTTC. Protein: CASSPSGGFNYGYTF.

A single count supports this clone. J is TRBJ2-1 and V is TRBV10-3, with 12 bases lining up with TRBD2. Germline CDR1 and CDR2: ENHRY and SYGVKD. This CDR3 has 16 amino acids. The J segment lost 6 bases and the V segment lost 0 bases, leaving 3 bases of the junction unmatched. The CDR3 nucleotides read TGTGCCATCAGTGAGTCGGCTAGCGGGGGGGCCAATGAGCAGTTCTTC. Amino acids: CAISESASGGANEQFF.

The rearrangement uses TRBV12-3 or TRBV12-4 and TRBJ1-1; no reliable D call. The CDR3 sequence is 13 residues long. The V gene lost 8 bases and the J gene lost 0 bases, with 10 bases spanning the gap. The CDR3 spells CASVIEMNTEAFF. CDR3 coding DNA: TGTGCCAGCGTGATTGAGATGAACACTGAAGCTTTCTTT.

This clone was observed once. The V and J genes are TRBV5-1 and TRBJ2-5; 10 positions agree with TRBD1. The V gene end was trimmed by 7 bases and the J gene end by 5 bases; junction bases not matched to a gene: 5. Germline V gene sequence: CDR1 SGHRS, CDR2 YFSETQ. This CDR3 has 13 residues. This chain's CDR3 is CASGQGDGETQYF. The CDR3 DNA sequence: TGCGCCAGCGGACAGGGGGATGGGGAGACCCAGTACTTC.

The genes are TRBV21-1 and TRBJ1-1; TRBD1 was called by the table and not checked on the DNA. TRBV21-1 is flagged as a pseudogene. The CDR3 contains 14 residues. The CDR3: CASSLRGAGGPDEF. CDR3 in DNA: TGTGCCAGCAGCCTCCGCGGGGCAGGGGGGCCGGATGAATTT.

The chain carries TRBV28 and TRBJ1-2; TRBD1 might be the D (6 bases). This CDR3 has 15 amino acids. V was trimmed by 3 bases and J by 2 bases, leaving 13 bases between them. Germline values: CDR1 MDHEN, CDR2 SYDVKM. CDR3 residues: CASSLVRTANYGYTF. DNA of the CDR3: TGTGCCAGCAGTTTGGTTCGGACAGCGAACTATGGCTACACCTTC.

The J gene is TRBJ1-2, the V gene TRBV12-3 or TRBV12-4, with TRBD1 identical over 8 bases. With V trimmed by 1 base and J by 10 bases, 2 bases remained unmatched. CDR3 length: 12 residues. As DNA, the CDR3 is TGTGCCAGCAGTTTAGGACAGGGGACCTACACCTTC. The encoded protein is CASSLGQGTYTF.

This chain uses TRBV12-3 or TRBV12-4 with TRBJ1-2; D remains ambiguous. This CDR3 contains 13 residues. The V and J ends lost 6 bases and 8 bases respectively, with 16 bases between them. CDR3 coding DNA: TGTGCCAGCAGCAAAGGAGGGTTTGGGGGCTACACCTTC. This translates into CASSKGGFGGYTF.